The 32 T cell receptor beta chains reported below all come from one sample, sequenced in a study of identical twins listed by TCRdb under 2016. Library preparation employed 5' RACE. Sequencer: Illumina HiSeq 2000. TCRdb cleaned the public reads at Q25 with fastp, built clones with MiXCR and kept in-frame beta chains. Rows are combined by CDR3 protein, so each entry shows the most common genes and DNA. The sample table contains approximately 1.8 million distinct CDR3 sequences; only one count was recorded for 32% of them. The top ten hold around 0.25% of the sample. The specimen was cord blood. These receptors were taken from a newborn girl in good health.

The chain joins TRBV7-8 to TRBJ2-3, with D perhaps matching TRBD1 (8 bases). V shed 4 bases and J shed 5 bases, with 25 bases lying between them. The CDR3 is 18 residues long. The germline V gene encodes CDR1 SGHVS and CDR2 FQNEAQ. CDR3: CASSSSDLGQGGRDTQYF. CDR3 DNA: TGTGCCAGCAGCTCAAGCGACCTCGGACAGGGAGGGAGAGATACGCAGTATTTT. The complete variable domain, with remaining parts taken from reference TRBV7-8 and TRBJ2-3, reads GAGVSQSPRYKVAKRGQDVALRCDPISGHVSLFWYQQALGQGPEFLTYFQNEAQLDKSGLPSDRFFAERPEGSVSTLKIQRTQQEDSAVYLCASSSSDLGQGGRDTQYFGPGTRLTVL.

The rearrangement uses TRBV3-1 and TRBJ1-5; D gene ambiguous. Trimming took off 0 bases at V and 0 bases at J, with 6 bases between the two ends. The CDR3 has 15 residues. CDR1 is LGHDT and CDR2 is YNNKEL in the germline V gene (reference sequence). CDR3 loop: CASSQDAISNQPQHF. The CDR3 nucleotides are TGTGCCAGCAGCCAAGATGCCATTAGCAATCAGCCCCAGCATTTT.

This chain joins TRBV3-1 and TRBJ2-5, with TRBD1 matching 10 bases. CDR1 and CDR2 from the germline V gene are LGHDT and YNNKEL (reference sequence). V lost 6 bases, J lost 11 bases, and 15 bases stayed unmatched. CDR3 size: 15 residues. The CDR3 DNA sequence: TGTGCCAGCAGTATCGACAGGGGGCGGGTCAATGAGCAGTACTTC. This translates into CASSIDRGRVNEQYF.

This chain's CDR3 is CSARGGLHNPSYEQYF. The DNA of the CDR3 is TGCAGTGCTAGAGGGGGACTACACAACCCGTCCTACGAGCAGTACTTC. The rearrangement uses TRBV20-1 and TRBJ2-4, with 7 bases aligning to TRBD2. The closer fit of TRBJ2-7 to the DNA end suggests the J call may be wrong. CDR1 and CDR2 from the germline V gene are DFQATT and SNEGSKA (reference sequence). This CDR3 comprises 16 residues.

In its sample, this clonotype was seen a few times. The V and J genes are TRBV7-8 and TRBJ2-3; 11 nucleotides align to TRBD2. The length of the CDR3 is 16 residues. Germline CDR1 reads SGHVS; CDR2 reads FQNEAQ. V shed 3 bases, J shed 4 bases, and the junction held 6 bases outside the gene matches. CDR3 nucleotides: TGTGCCAGCAGCTTCCGACTAGCGGGACTATCAGATACGCAGTATTTT. It encodes CASSFRLAGLSDTQYF. Full variable domain (remainder filled in from reference TRBV7-8 and TRBJ2-3): GAGVSQSPRYKVAKRGQDVALRCDPISGHVSLFWYQQALGQGPEFLTYFQNEAQLDKSGLPSDRFFAERPEGSVSTLKIQRTQQEDSAVYLCASSFRLAGLSDTQYFGPGTRLTVL.

The table lists this clonotype with a few counts. The chain is built from TRBV6-2 or TRBV6-3 and TRBJ2-3; 8 bases agree with TRBD2. V trimming: 2 bases; J trimming: 0 bases; junction bases outside the gene matches: 7. Germline V gene data show CDR1 as MNHEY and CDR2 as SVGEGT. The CDR3 contains 17 residues. CDR3: CASSYDGTRTSTDTQYF. In DNA form, the CDR3 reads TGTGCCAGCAGTTACGATGGGACTAGAACTAGCACAGATACGCAGTATTTT.

On this clonotype: One junction end disagrees with the germline gene, perhaps due to a read error. This rearrangement joins TRBV4-1 to TRBJ2-3, with D possibly being TRBD2 (6 bases). CDR1 is MGHRA and CDR2 is YSYEKL in the germline V gene. This CDR3 is built from 15 residues. CDR3 DNA: TGCACCAGCAGCCAGAAGGGACTTACAACAGATACGCAGTATTTT. Protein: CTSSQKGLTTDTQYF.

The J gene is TRBJ2-1, the V gene TRBV7-6, with TRBD1 matching 9 bases. This CDR3 contains 13 residues. The trim removed 3 bases at V and 9 bases at J, leaving 3 bases unmatched. Per germline, CDR1 SGHVS and CDR2 FNYEAQ. The CDR3 spells CASSLNRGREQFF. CDR3 in DNA: TGTGCCAGCAGCTTGAACAGGGGGCGTGAGCAGTTCTTC.

This chain connects TRBV4-2 to TRBJ1-2; 8 positions agree with TRBD1. The length of the CDR3 is 17 residues. V lost 4 bases to trimming and J lost 2 bases; unmatched junction nucleotides: 12. Germline CDR1 LGHNA, CDR2 YNFKEQ. In nucleotides, the CDR3 is TGTGCCAGCAGCCTAAACCCCGCCGGGACAGGAAACTATGGCTACACCTTC. This codes for CASSLNPAGTGNYGYTF.

The chain uses TRBV20-1 and TRBJ1-2, with D maybe TRBD1 (5 bases). Germline loops: CDR1 DFQATT, CDR2 SNEGSKA (reference sequence). Trimming shortened V by 3 bases and J by 4 bases, and 12 bases separated the two germline ends. This CDR3 has 13 amino acids. The CDR3 nucleotides read TGCAGTGCTAGTCTTCAGGGCCCCTATGGCTACACCTTC. As protein: CSASLQGPYGYTF.

This clonotype appeared a few times. This chain joins TRBV20-1 and TRBJ2-3, with unresolved D. Germline V gives CDR1 DFQATT, CDR2 SNEGSKA (reference sequence). This CDR3 has 15 amino acids. V was trimmed by 6 bases and J by 0 bases, leaving 16 bases between them. Here the CDR3 DNA reads TGCAGTGCCGTAGTGAGCGCCACTAGCACAGATACGCAGTATTTT. Amino acids: CSAVVSATSTDTQYF.

This sequence joins TRBV15 and TRBJ1-4, with 7 bases matching TRBD1. V was clipped by 0 bases and J by 8 bases; unmatched bases: 3. CDR3 length: 14 amino acids. Germline loops: CDR1 LNHNV, CDR2 YYDKDF (reference sequence). The CDR3 DNA reads as TGTGCCACCAGCAGAGACCGGGACAGCGAAAAACTGTTTTTT. The encoded protein is CATSRDRDSEKLFF.

In this sample, this clonotype turned up many times. V gene TRBV10-3 combines with J gene TRBJ2-7; 7 bases agree with TRBD1. J gave up 5 bases and V 4 bases, and 14 bases lay outside the gene matches. Germline CDR1 and CDR2: ENHRY and SYGVKD. CDR3 length equals 16 residues. For the CDR3, the DNA is TGTGCCATCAGTGGAGACAGGGACCGCTGGACGAACGAGCAGTACTTC. Translated: CAISGDRDRWTNEQYF.

J is TRBJ2-1 and V is TRBV29-1, with 9 bases aligning to TRBD2. The tail of the sequence fits TRBJ2-7 better, so the J call may be wrong. There are 15 residues in the CDR3. CDR1 SQVTM and CDR2 ANQGSEA come from the germline V gene. The DNA for the CDR3 is TGCAGCGTTGAGGGTAGCGGGAGCTCCTACAATGAGCAGTACTTC. Its protein is CSVEGSGSSYNEQYF.

This clonotype was counted ten times or more. The rearrangement joins TRBV15 to TRBJ2-3; no clear D gene. Trimming removed 4 bases from V and 2 bases from J, with 4 bases in between. Germline loops: CDR1 LNHNV, CDR2 YYDKDF (reference sequence). This CDR3 comprises 12 residues. CDR3 amino acids: CATSTVTDTQYF. CDR3 DNA sequence: TGTGCCACCAGCACAGTCACAGATACGCAGTATTTT.

This clonotype turned up a few times. J is TRBJ1-1 and V is TRBV5-1, with D possibly TRBD1 on 5 matching bases. The CDR3 is made up of 16 amino acids. Germline V gene lookup returns CDR1 SGHRS and CDR2 YFSETQ. Trimming cost V 5 bases and J 0 bases, with 17 bases left between them. CDR3: CASRERGALMNTEAFF. CDR3 DNA: TGCGCCAGCAGGGAGAGGGGTGCCCTTATGAACACTGAAGCTTTCTTT.

This chain joins TRBV20-1 and TRBJ1-2; weak D call: TRBD1 (5 bases). Germline V gene sequence: CDR1 DFQATT, CDR2 SNEGSKA (reference sequence). V gave up 6 bases and J gave up 5 bases, with 7 bases separating them. The CDR3 extends over 10 amino acids. CDR3 residues: CSAEGYGYTF. DNA of the CDR3: TGCAGTGCCGAGGGGTATGGCTACACCTTC.

J is TRBJ1-3 and V is TRBV4-2, with D perhaps matching TRBD1 (6 bases). Between the trimmed V and J ends, which lost 0 bases and 0 bases, there was a span of 12 bases. Looked up from germline, CDR1 is LGHNA and CDR2 is YNFKEQ. There are 17 residues in the CDR3. The CDR3 protein is CASSQDPGTNSGNTIYF. CDR3 DNA sequence: TGTGCCAGCAGCCAAGATCCTGGGACAAACTCTGGAAACACCATATATTTT.

As for this clonotype: This may arise from a read error, as a much more abundant clone is one base away. The chain employs TRBV6-2 or TRBV6-3 and TRBJ2-5; D remains unclear. In germline, CDR1 is MNHEY, CDR2 SVGEGT. The V end was cut by 0 bases, the J end by 13 bases, with 12 bases between. CDR3 length: 12 amino acids. CDR3 protein: CASSYSRHERYF. The CDR3 DNA reads TGTGCCAGCAGTTACTCGAGGCACGAGCGGTACTTC.

The table lists this clonotype with a few counts. The J gene is TRBJ1-4, the V gene TRBV4-2; D is undetermined. V was clipped by 1 base and J by 4 bases, with 10 bases between them. CDR1 and CDR2 (germline): LGHNA, YNFKEQ. The CDR3 length is 15 residues. The CDR3 loop reads CASSQGYTFNEKLFF. DNA of the CDR3: TGTGCCAGCAGCCAAGGGTACACCTTTAATGAAAAACTGTTTTTT.

As to this clonotype: A junction end diverges from the germline sequence, so it may reflect a read error. This chain links TRBV20-1 with TRBJ2-4; 9 bases agree with TRBD1. Germline V lookup: CDR1 DFQATT, CDR2 SNEGSKA (reference sequence). This CDR3 region has 15 residues. The CDR3 loop is CSAGTGPLAKNVQYF. The CDR3 DNA follows: TGCAGTGCTGGGACAGGGCCTCTAGCCAAAAACGTTCAGTACTTC.

In regard to this clonotype: A much larger clone differs from this one at a single base, so this may be a read error. The chain has TRBV29-1 and TRBJ1-2, with unresolved D. The V end was cut by 3 bases, the J end by 6 bases, with 14 bases between. Per the germline V gene, CDR1 is SQVTM and CDR2 is ANQGSEA. The CDR3 runs to 13 residues. The DNA of the CDR3 is TGCAGCGTTGACTCCCTTGGTGTGGATGGCTACACCTTC. Translation gives CSVDSLGVDGYTF.

To note about this clonotype: One end of the junction is discordant with germline, which a read error may explain. This rearrangement joins TRBV7-9 to TRBJ2-3; D is unclear. The germline CDR1 and CDR2 sequences are SEHNR and FQNEAQ (reference sequence). CDR3 length: 16 residues. Written as DNA, the CDR3 is TGTGCCAGCAGCTCTAGATTAGCCCTCCTCCCAGATACGCGGTATTTT. It yields the protein CASSSRLALLPDTRYF.

This sequence joins TRBV13 and TRBJ1-3; 7 bases match TRBD1. The V gene's germline CDR1 is PRHDT and CDR2 FYEKMQ (reference sequence). There are 16 residues in the CDR3. Trimming cost V 5 bases and J 0 bases; bases outside gene matches: 7. CDR3 in amino acids: CASSAPGQNSGNTIYF. The DNA of the CDR3 is TGTGCCAGCAGCGCGCCGGGACAGAACTCTGGAAACACCATATATTTT. Drawing the rest from reference TRBV13 and TRBJ1-3, the complete variable domain is AAGVIQSPRHLIKEKRETATLKCYPIPRHDTVYWYQQGPGQDPQFLISFYEKMQSDKGSIPDRFSAQQFSDYHSELNMSSLELGDSALYFCASSAPGQNSGNTIYFGEGSWLTVV.

In its sample, this clonotype was seen a few times. V gene TRBV20-1 combines with J gene TRBJ2-4, with D possibly TRBD1 on 5 matching bases. This CDR3 has 15 residues. CDR1 and CDR2 from the germline V gene are DFQATT and SNEGSKA (reference sequence). Trimming left V 1 base short and J 0 bases short, with 10 bases between. This CDR3 reads CSARGTLIAKNIQYF. As DNA, the CDR3 is TGCAGTGCTAGAGGGACACTCATAGCCAAAAACATTCAGTACTTC.

The table lists this clonotype with a few counts. The chain recombines TRBV27 with TRBJ1-2; unclear D gene. This CDR3 region has 13 residues. V was trimmed by 6 bases and J by 8 bases, leaving 16 bases between them. CDR1 and CDR2 from the germline V gene are MNHEY and SMNVEV (reference sequence). The CDR3 sequence is CASSRTLNSGYTF. The CDR3 bases are TGTGCCAGCAGCCGGACGCTGAATAGCGGCTACACCTTC.

V gene TRBV2 combines with J gene TRBJ2-1, with 10 bases lining up with TRBD2. V lost 3 bases, J lost 3 bases, and 5 bases stayed unmatched. CDR3 size: 16 residues. Germline CDR1 SNHLY, CDR2 FYNNEI. The chain's CDR3 is CASSDRLAGDYNEQFF. CDR3 DNA sequence: TGTGCCAGCAGTGATCGGCTAGCGGGGGACTACAATGAGCAGTTCTTC.

This chain uses TRBV4-2 with TRBJ2-1; TRBD2 might be the D (7 bases). Looked up from germline, CDR1 is LGHNA and CDR2 is YNFKEQ. This CDR3 is built from 15 residues. V lost 3 bases to trimming and J lost 7 bases, with 16 bases between them. CDR3 nucleotide sequence: TGTGCCAGCAGCCAGGACAGTGGGAGGGTAAATGAGCAGTTCTTC. This codes for CASSQDSGRVNEQFF.

V is TRBV3-1 and J is TRBJ2-1; D is uncertain. Germline V lookup: CDR1 LGHDT, CDR2 YNNKEL (reference sequence). V lost 2 bases and J 10 bases, leaving 21 bases between the germline ends. This CDR3 region has 16 residues. The CDR3: CASSQFDQHPWGEQFF. The CDR3 bases are TGTGCCAGCAGCCAATTCGACCAGCACCCCTGGGGAGAGCAGTTCTTC.

J is TRBJ2-3 and V is TRBV20-1, with 10 bases aligning to TRBD2. The length of the CDR3 is 17 residues. The germline V gene encodes CDR1 DFQATT and CDR2 SNEGSKA (reference sequence). After removal of 0 bases from V and 4 bases from J, the junction contained 10 bases not matched to a gene. The CDR3 region is CSARDYFSSGGPDTQYF. Here the CDR3 DNA reads TGCAGTGCTAGAGACTACTTTTCTAGCGGGGGCCCAGATACGCAGTATTTT.

This clonotype turned up a few times. V usage is TRBV4-2 and J usage is TRBJ2-1; TRBD2 aligns across 10 bases. Germline V gene sequence: CDR1 LGHNA, CDR2 YNFKEQ. The CDR3 contains 19 residues. J lost 7 bases, V lost 0 bases, and 15 bases had no gene match. The CDR3 nucleotides read TGTGCCAGCAGCCAAGATCAAAGGTTGTTAACTAGCGGGATGAATGAGCAGTTCTTC. Amino acids: CASSQDQRLLTSGMNEQFF.

This clonotype was found a few times. The chain combines TRBV20-1 with TRBJ2-1, with TRBD2 identical over 8 bases. Germline V gene lookup returns CDR1 DFQATT and CDR2 SNEGSKA (reference sequence). CDR3 length: 14 amino acids. V lost 6 bases and J lost 2; bases outside the gene matches: 6. The DNA of the CDR3 is TGCAGTGCATTACTAGCGGCTACCTACAATGAGCAGTTCTTC. Its translation is CSALLAATYNEQFF.